Shown below are 20 T cell receptor beta chains from a single sample sequenced in a study of blood T cell repertoires in COVID-19. Some clones are missing from TCRdb's copy, which holds only in-frame ones; the method was immunoSEQ multiplex PCR. The top ten hold around 3.3% of the sample, which has some 150,000 clones, 80% to 90% seen once. Input material: peripheral blood. All receptors come from a man in his 70s with acute or convalescent COVID-19.

The chain joins TRBV7-2 to TRBJ2-2; perhaps TRBD2 as D (5 bases). The CDR3 contains 16 residues. Germline CDR1 SGHTA, CDR2 FQGNSA. The V end lost 2 bases, the J end lost 4 bases, and 14 bases lay between the germline ends. Here the CDR3 reads CASSLTPGVITGELFF. CDR3 DNA sequence: TGTGCCAGCAGCTTAACCCCCGGGGTGATCACCGGGGAGCTGTTTTTT.

The chain employs TRBV19 and TRBJ2-3; TRBD1 is a possible D gene (5 bases). V dropped 5 bases and J dropped 4 bases, with 10 bases sitting between them. In germline, CDR1 is LNHDA, CDR2 SQIVND (reference sequence). CDR3 size: 13 residues. The CDR3 region has the DNA TGTGCCAGTAGTGCCGTCAGGGCAGATACGCAGTATTTT. This gives the protein CASSAVRADTQYF.

V is TRBV5-1 and J is TRBJ2-1, with a weak D call TRBD2 (7 bases). CDR3 length: 16 amino acids. V was clipped by 1 base and J by 9 bases, with 20 bases between them. Germline V gene sequence: CDR1 SGHRS, CDR2 YFSETQ. The CDR3 spells CASSLQLRTGRGEQFF. Written as DNA, the CDR3 is TGCGCCAGCAGCTTGCAACTACGCACAGGGAGGGGTGAGCAGTTCTTC.

The J gene is TRBJ2-1, the V gene TRBV29-1; D is possibly TRBD2 (5 bases). The CDR3 has 10 residues. In germline, CDR1 is SQVTM, CDR2 ANQGSEA. V lost 4 bases and J 13 bases, leaving 11 bases between the germline ends. The CDR3 protein is CSVGESGQFF. CDR3 DNA: TGCAGCGTTGGTGAGAGCGGTCAGTTCTTC.

This chain joins TRBV7-6 and TRBJ2-1, with TRBD2 matching 11 bases. Germline CDR1 reads SGHVS; CDR2 reads FNYEAQ. Trimming at V came to 5 bases and at J to 2 bases, leaving 14 bases not matched to a gene. The CDR3 has 19 amino acids. The CDR3 nucleotides read TGTGCCAGCAGCGGTAGCGGGAGGGCCCTCGATGTCGCCTACAATGAGCAGTTCTTC. Amino acid sequence: CASSGSGRALDVAYNEQFF.

This chain joins TRBV9 and TRBJ2-2; possible D gene TRBD2, 6 bases. CDR3 length: 14 amino acids. The germline gives CDR1 SGDLS, CDR2 YYNGEE. V lost 6 bases and J lost 0, with 9 bases in between. CDR3 sequence reads: CASTSGPNTGELFF. CDR3 bases: TGTGCCAGCACCAGCGGGCCGAACACCGGGGAGCTGTTTTTT.

The chain is built from TRBV24-1 and TRBJ2-1; 9 bases map to TRBD1. From germline, CDR1 is KGHDR and CDR2 SFDVKD. V was clipped by 7 bases and J by 7 bases; unmatched bases: 10. The CDR3 length is 15 residues. The CDR3: CATSRTGELENEQFF. Here the CDR3 DNA reads TGTGCCACCAGCCGGACAGGGGAACTGGAGAATGAGCAGTTCTTC.

This clone was recorded a few times. The chain joins TRBV7-2 to TRBJ1-6; unclear D gene. This CDR3 region has 16 residues. Germline CDR1 reads SGHTA; CDR2 reads FQGNSA. Trimming removed 7 bases at V and 0 bases at J, with 13 bases between. The CDR3 sequence is CASIPRVGSYNSPLHF. CDR3 DNA sequence: TGTGCCAGCATCCCCCGGGTCGGCTCCTATAATTCACCCCTCCACTTT.

The chain employs TRBV3-1 (or the pseudogene TRBV3-2) and TRBJ1-3; the D is unclear. The CDR3 is 15 residues long. The ends were cut back, 2 bases at V and 0 bases at J, with 8 bases in the middle. Germline V gene sequence: CDR1 LGHDT, CDR2 YNNKEL (reference sequence). The CDR3 region has the DNA TGTGCCAGCAGCCAACAGGTAATCTCTGGAAACACCATATATTTT. Protein sequence: CASSQQVISGNTIYF.

A few counts support this clone. The V gene is TRBV2, the J gene TRBJ1-1; 9 bases line up with TRBD1. V trimming: 7 bases; J trimming: 0 bases; junction bases outside the gene matches: 3. From germline, CDR1 is SNHLY and CDR2 FYNNEI. This CDR3 region has 14 residues. The CDR3 here is CASNRQGVNTEAFF. For the CDR3, the DNA is TGTGCCAGCAATCGACAGGGGGTGAACACTGAAGCTTTCTTT.

J is TRBJ2-2 and V is TRBV4-3; D may be TRBD1 (5 bases). The germline gives CDR1 LGHNA, CDR2 YSLEER. Between the trimmed V and J ends, which lost 1 base and 1 base, there was a span of 7 bases. This CDR3 is 15 amino acids long. For the CDR3, the DNA is TGCGCCAGCAGCCAAGCGCAGGGGAACACCGGGGAGCTGTTTTTT. Amino acid sequence: CASSQAQGNTGELFF.

In DNA, the CDR3 is TGTGCCAGCAGCTCCACGACATCCACAGATACGCAGTATTTT. Translated, it gives CASSSTTSTDTQYF. The rearrangement links TRBV11-3 to TRBJ2-3; D is unclear. Trimming took 4 bases from V and 2 from J, leaving 10 bases between them. Germline CDR1 and CDR2: SGHNT and YENEEA. This CDR3 has 14 amino acids.

V gene TRBV5-5 combines with J gene TRBJ2-3; 12 positions match TRBD2. CDR3 size: 17 residues. Looked up from germline, CDR1 is SGHKS and CDR2 is YYEKEE (reference sequence). Trimming removed 4 bases from V and 1 base from J; junction bases left unmatched: 7. For the CDR3, the DNA is TGTGCCAGCAGCCCCCAGACTAGCGGGGGAGGCACAGATACGCAGTATTTT. It is translated as CASSPQTSGGGTDTQYF.

This chain connects TRBV18 to TRBJ1-5; 10 bases are a match to TRBD1. The CDR3 totals 15 residues. Germline CDR1 is KGHSH and CDR2 is LQKENI. V shed 4 bases, J shed 4 bases, and the junction held 4 bases outside the gene matches. The CDR3 nucleotides read TGTGCCAGCTCACTTGGACAGGGGGGAAATCAGCCCCAGCATTTT. This gives the protein CASSLGQGGNQPQHF.

This sequence joins TRBV5-1 and TRBJ1-6; D might be TRBD1 (5 bases). Germline lookup yields CDR1 SGHRS and CDR2 YFSETQ. The CDR3 consists of 14 residues. Deletions cut 2 bases from V and 5 bases from J, with 8 bases between. Here the CDR3 DNA reads TGCGCCAGCAGCTTTGACAGTAATAATTCACCCCTCCACTTT. It specifies CASSFDSNNSPLHF. The variable domain in full, completed from reference TRBV5-1 and TRBJ1-6, reads KAGVTQTPRYLIKTRGQQVTLSCSPISGHRSVSWYQQTPGQGLQFLFEYFSETQRNKGNFPGRFSGRQFSNSRSEMNVSTLELGDSALYLCASSFDSNNSPLHFGNGTRLTVT.

The rearrangement links TRBV15 to TRBJ2-1; D possibly corresponds to TRBD1 (6 bases). The V end lost 4 bases, the J end lost 6 bases, and 13 bases lay between the germline ends. This CDR3 contains 14 residues. Germline values: CDR1 LNHNV, CDR2 YYDKDF (reference sequence). CDR3 protein: CATSTGVYGNEQFF. The CDR3 DNA is TGTGCCACCAGCACAGGGGTCTACGGCAATGAGCAGTTCTTC. The full variable domain, completed using reference TRBV15 and TRBJ2-1, is DAMVIQNPRYQVTQFGKPVTLSCSQTLNHNVMYWYQQKSSQAPKLLFHYYDKDFNNEADTPDNFQSRRPNTSFCFLDIRSPGLGDTAMYLCATSTGVYGNEQFFGPGTRLTVL.

This clone showed up just a few times. J is TRBJ2-3 and V is TRBV7-3; 8 bases fit TRBD2. The CDR3 has 15 residues. Germline values: CDR1 SGHTA, CDR2 FQGTGA. Germline trimming cut 1 base from V and 6 bases from J; bases unmatched to any gene: 6. CDR3 loop: CASSLSGLASDTQYF. The CDR3 nucleotides are TGTGCCAGCAGCTTAAGCGGACTAGCTTCGGATACGCAGTATTTT.

The gene calls are TRBV9 and TRBJ2-1, with 10 nucleotides matching TRBD2. The CDR3 sequence is 15 residues long. Trimming took 1 base from V and 5 from J; bases not matched to a gene: 3. Looked up from germline, CDR1 is SGDLS and CDR2 is YYNGEE. Written as DNA, the CDR3 is TGTGCCAGCAGCGTATCTCTAGCGGGGGACAATGAGCAGTTCTTC. This encodes CASSVSLAGDNEQFF.

The J gene is TRBJ2-5, the V gene TRBV2, with D unresolved. The ends were cut back, 4 bases at V and 5 bases at J, with 17 bases in the middle. The V gene's germline CDR1 is SNHLY and CDR2 FYNNEI. CDR3 length: 15 residues. This CDR3 reads CASSGSWQAGETQYF. The CDR3 DNA is TGTGCCAGCAGTGGTTCTTGGCAGGCTGGTGAGACCCAGTACTTC.

The V gene is TRBV5-4, the J gene TRBJ1-4, with D possibly matching TRBD1 (6 bases). CDR3 size: 13 residues. Germline assignment: CDR1 SGHNT and CDR2 YYREEE (reference sequence). V was shortened by 1 base and J by 8 bases, with 9 bases between the two germline ends. This CDR3 is CASSLFGQEKLFF. CDR3 nucleotide sequence: TGTGCCAGCAGCTTGTTTGGACAGGAAAAACTGTTTTTT.